Shown below are 4 T cell receptor beta chains from a single sample sequenced in a study of T cells after yellow fever vaccination. A single record per CDR3 protein comes from TCRdb applying MiXCR to the 5' RACE reads. Here the sample spans 500,000 to 650,000 distinct CDR3 sequences, roughly a sixth being singletons. Sample: PBMCs, taken 4 to 5 days after the first yellow fever vaccination. These receptors all stem from a man aged 18 to 35 who received the YFV17D yellow fever vaccine.

This clonotype was observed a handful of times. The rearrangement uses TRBV12-3 or TRBV12-4 and TRBJ1-2, with D unclear. The CDR3 runs to 14 residues. Trimming stripped 3 bases from V and 0 bases from J, with 8 bases between. The CDR3 bases are TGTGCCAGCAGTTTGCAAATAGCTAACTATGGCTACACCTTC. It specifies CASSLQIANYGYTF.

This clonotype was recorded many times. The rearrangement links TRBV29-1 to TRBJ2-1; D is perhaps TRBD2 (5 bases). The CDR3 length is 16 residues. CDR1 is SQVTM and CDR2 is ANQGSEA in the germline V gene. V lost 0 bases to trimming and J lost 0 bases, with 12 bases between them. CDR3 sequence reads: CSVEEDRGRSYNEQFF. CDR3 DNA: TGCAGCGTTGAAGAAGATCGCGGGCGCTCCTACAATGAGCAGTTCTTC.

This clonotype was seen a handful of times. The V and J genes are TRBV4-3 and TRBJ1-1, with D uncertain. V was pared by 4 bases and J by 4 bases, with 16 bases between. The germline V gene has CDR1 LGHNA and CDR2 YSLEER. This CDR3 spans 15 amino acids. CDR3 DNA: TGCGCCAGCAGCCCTCAAAGACGGCTGGTCACTGAAGCTTTCTTT. Amino acids: CASSPQRRLVTEAFF.

The CDR3 region has the DNA TGCAGTGCTAGAGAAATGGGCGGGGGCACAGATACGCAGTATTTT. This gives the protein CSAREMGGGTDTQYF. The chain joins TRBV20-1 to TRBJ2-3; D perhaps matches TRBD2 (6 bases). The CDR3 has 15 residues. In germline, CDR1 is DFQATT, CDR2 SNEGSKA (reference sequence). V shed 0 bases and J shed 1 base, with 11 bases lying between them.